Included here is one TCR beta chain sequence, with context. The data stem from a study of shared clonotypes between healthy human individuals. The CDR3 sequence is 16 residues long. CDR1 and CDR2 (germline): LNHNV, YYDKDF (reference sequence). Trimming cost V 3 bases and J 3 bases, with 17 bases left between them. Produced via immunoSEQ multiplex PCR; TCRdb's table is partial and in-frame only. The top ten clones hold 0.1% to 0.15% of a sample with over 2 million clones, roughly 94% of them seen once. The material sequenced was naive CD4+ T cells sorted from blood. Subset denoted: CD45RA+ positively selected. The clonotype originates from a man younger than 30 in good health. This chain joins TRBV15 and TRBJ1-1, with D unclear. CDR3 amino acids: CATSRGTGSRDTEAFF. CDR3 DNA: TGTGCCACCAGCAGGGGTACCGGGTCGAGGGACACTGAAGCTTTCTTT. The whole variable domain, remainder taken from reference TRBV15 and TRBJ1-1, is DAMVIQNPRYQVTQFGKPVTLSCSQTLNHNVMYWYQQKSSQAPKLLFHYYDKDFNNEADTPDNFQSRRPNTSFCFLDIRSPGLGDTAMYLCATSRGTGSRDTEAFFGQGTRLTVV.